A selection of T cell receptor beta chains follows, all from one sample in a study. TCRdb analysed the RT-PCR reads with MiXCR anew, one entry per CDR3 protein. The data show more than 600,000 distinct CDR3 sequences, 12% to 15% seen once. Specimen: memory CD4+ T cells from blood. The receptors here all came from a female donor in good health, serving as a healthy control. CDR3s include the opening cysteine and the closing phenylalanine or tryptophan. Each record gives: D gene, J gene, clone size, V gene, CDR3 DNA, CDR3 protein. D genes are given only for firm matches. Size tells how often a clone was seen (once, few, many) or the class of an expanded clone, and some rows leave it out.

>.|TRBJ1-2|few|TRBV6-5
TGTGCCAGCAGTTTACAACAGGGATATGGCTACACCTTC
CASSLQQGYGYTF
>.|TRBJ1-4|.|TRBV27
TGTGCCAGCAGTTTGGCCGGGACCCCAACTAATGAAAAACTGTTTTTT
CASSLAGTPTNEKLFF
>.|TRBJ1-1|many|TRBV7-9
TGTGCCAGCAGCTACACAGTGAACACTGAAGCTTTCTTT
CASSYTVNTEAFF
>TRBD2|TRBJ2-3|few|TRBV9
TGTGCCAGCAGCGTAGTCACGGGGGGGAGCACAGATACGCAGTATTTT
CASSVVTGGSTDTQYF
>TRBD2|TRBJ2-3|few|TRBV4-3
TGCGCCAGCAGCCAAGCCTCGGGGGGGCTTTTTGCAGATACGCAGTATTTT
CASSQASGGLFADTQYF
>.|TRBJ2-7|few|TRBV20-1
TGCAGTGCTAGTAGTGCGACGGAGCAGTACTTC
CSASSATEQYF
>.|TRBJ1-1|many|TRBV5-6
TGTGCCAGCAGCCACAGGGTCGCTGAAGCTTTCTTT
CASSHRVAEAFF
>.|TRBJ2-7|few|TRBV3-1
TGTGCCAGCAGCCCCGGGGCAGGGGTTTACGAGCAGTACTTC
CASSPGAGVYEQYF
>TRBD2|TRBJ2-1|many|TRBV29-1
TGCAGCGTTGCTAGCGGGGCCACATCTTACAATGAGCAGTTCTTC
CSVASGATSYNEQFF
>.|TRBJ2-7|many|TRBV29-1
TGCAGCGTGGGACATTTCTCCTACGAGCAGTACTTC
CSVGHFSYEQYF
>.|TRBJ2-2|.|TRBV4-3
TGCGCCAGCAGCCAAGGACCAGTCACCGGGGAGCTGTTTTTT
CASSQGPVTGELFF
>.|TRBJ2-7|.|TRBV7-9
TGTGCCAGCAGCTCCCGACAGGACGTGAGCAACGAGCAGTACTTC
CASSSRQDVSNEQYF
>.|TRBJ2-6|.|TRBV15
TGTGCCACCAGCAGAGACCCTATTGGGCGTAGCTCTGGGGCCAACGTCCTGACTTTC
CATSRDPIGRSSGANVLTF
>TRBD2|TRBJ2-4|many|TRBV29-1
TGCAGCGTTGGCATGGCGGGGGGAATAGACATTCAGTACTTC
CSVGMAGGIDIQYF
>TRBD1|TRBJ2-6|.|TRBV7-9
TGTGCCAGCAGTCGACAGGGAAATTATGGGGCCAACGTCCTGACTTTC
CASSRQGNYGANVLTF
>.|TRBJ2-2|few|TRBV5-1
TGCGCCAGCAAGGAGGCCGCAGGAGAAACCGGGGAGCTGTTTTTT
CASKEAAGETGELFF
>.|TRBJ2-1|many|TRBV20-1
TGCAGTGCTAGAGCGACGGGATACTCCTACAATGAGCAGTTCTTC
CSARATGYSYNEQFF
>.|TRBJ2-7|many|TRBV9
TGTGCCAGCAGCGTAGTCTCCGGAGGGGGGGACGAGCAGTACTTC
CASSVVSGGGDEQYF
>TRBD2|TRBJ2-2|.|TRBV29-1
TGCAGCGCCGGGGCGGGAGGGGGCATGAACACCGGGGAGCTGTTTTTT
CSAGAGGGMNTGELFF
>.|TRBJ1-2|few|TRBV20-1
TGCAGTGCTAGAGAGGAGCAGGCCTATGGCTACACCTTC
CSAREEQAYGYTF